This TCR beta chain was sequenced during a study of T cells after yellow fever vaccination. Background on the study: Preparing low-cell-number fractions relied on SMART-Seq v4 Ultra Low Input. Study outcomes and limitations: A weaker secondary response peaked on day 5, the primary on day 15.

TCRdb redid the calling of the 5' RACE reads with MiXCR, one entry per CDR3 protein. The table shows about 220,000 distinct CDR3 sequences, with 6.7% occurring only once. This CDR3 contains 15 residues. Between the trimmed V and J ends, which lost 6 bases and 0 bases, there was a span of 15 bases. Germline CDR1 LGHDT, CDR2 YNNKEL (reference sequence). A word on this clonotype: Its antigen is not known.

The material was CD4+ T cells sorted from PBMCs, obtained on the day of the yellow fever booster vaccination. This TCR was sampled from a man aged 25-45 years who received the YFV17D yellow fever vaccine. The chain recombines TRBV3-1 with TRBJ2-7; TRBD2 might be the D (6 bases). In nucleotides, the CDR3 is TGTGCCAGCAGGCTTTCTAGCGCGAGCTCCTACGAGCAGTACTTC. As protein: CASRLSSASSYEQYF.